The clone carrying this TCR beta chain was found a few times. Its antigen is currently unknown. These data belong to a study of CD8+ T cells in alopecia areata. General study points: Relative to normal scalp, lesional scalp, especially alopecia totalis/universalis, showed higher clonality.

Both CD4+ and CD8+ T cells were separated by sorting PBMCs. Sequencing used cDNA as its template, made by extracting RNA and reverse transcribing it. This table comes from immunoSEQ multiplex PCR, and its TCRdb copy is limited to in-frame clones, with some not included. There are roughly 120,000 clones in the sample; under 40% occur only once, and 3.1% lies in the top ten. There are 15 residues in the CDR3. CDR1 is LNHDA, CDR2 SQIVND, per germline (reference sequence). Between the trimmed V and J ends, which lost 1 base and 4 bases, there was a span of 8 bases. The chain carries TRBV19 and TRBJ2-6; D tentatively fits TRBD1 or TRBD2 (5 bases each). This clonotype was sampled from a human donor with alopecia areata. The sequenced material came from CD4+ T cells sorted from blood. The CDR3, as DNA: TGTGCCAGTAGTATAGGAGGGGCCGGGGCCAACGTCCTGACTTTC. It translates to CASSIGGAGANVLTF. Complete variable domain (other parts from reference TRBV19 and TRBJ2-6): DGGITQSPKYLFRKEGQNVTLSCEQNLNHDAMYWYRQDPGQGLRLIYYSQIVNDFQKGDIAEGYSVSREKKESFPLTVTSAQKNPTAFYLCASSIGGAGANVLTFGAGSRLTVL.